This record concerns one T cell receptor beta chain sequence. The data belong to a study of blood T cell repertoires in COVID-19. The overall study: The analysed material was cDNA or gDNA that came from T cells, B-cell-depleted T cells, or PBMCs.

V was clipped by 3 bases and J by 0 bases, with 11 bases between them. Germline values: CDR1 SGHAT, CDR2 FQNNGV. This CDR3 region has 15 residues. The data were produced by immunoSEQ multiplex PCR, yet TCRdb's version contains in-frame clones alone and is incomplete. The sample has 100,000 or so clones; 80% are singletons. The chain joins TRBV11-2 to TRBJ1-1; D unclear. This TCR came from a human donor in a cohort sampled during active COVID-19. Sequences were obtained from peripheral blood. The CDR3 bases are TGTGCCAGCAGCTTCGCTTCTACAGTGAACACTGAAGCTTTCTTT. Its protein is CASSFASTVNTEAFF.